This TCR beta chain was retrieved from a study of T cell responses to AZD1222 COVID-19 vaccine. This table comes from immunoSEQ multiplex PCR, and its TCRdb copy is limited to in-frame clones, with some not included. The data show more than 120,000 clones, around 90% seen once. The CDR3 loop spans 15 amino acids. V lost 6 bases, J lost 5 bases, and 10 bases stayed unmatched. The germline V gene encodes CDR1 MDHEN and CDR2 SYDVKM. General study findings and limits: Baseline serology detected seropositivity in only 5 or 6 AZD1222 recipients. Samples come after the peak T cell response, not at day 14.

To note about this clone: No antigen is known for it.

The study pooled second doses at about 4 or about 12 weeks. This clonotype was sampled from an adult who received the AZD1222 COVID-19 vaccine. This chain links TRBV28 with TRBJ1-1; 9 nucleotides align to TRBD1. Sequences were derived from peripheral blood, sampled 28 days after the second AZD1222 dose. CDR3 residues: CASRQQGAGGTEAFF. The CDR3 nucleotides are TGTGCCAGCAGACAACAGGGGGCCGGGGGGACTGAAGCTTTCTTT.